Below, 9 T cell receptor beta chains from the same sample are listed, as sequenced in a study of breast tumors, draining lymph nodes, adjacent tissues. The lymph nodes were axillary draining lymph nodes from breast cancer patients. TCRdb processed the multiplex PCR reads anew with MiXCR; each CDR3 protein has one entry. The table shows over 200,000 distinct CDR3 sequences, with nearly 35% occurring only once. The sequenced sample was axillary lymph node tissue. The receptors were gathered from a female donor with breast cancer. Some clones in this sample may be carry-over from other donors' samples.

This chain uses TRBV15 with TRBJ2-6; D tentatively fits TRBD1 or TRBD2 (5 bases each). Per germline, CDR1 LNHNV and CDR2 YYDKDF (reference sequence). Trimming removed 7 bases from V and 2 bases from J, with 15 bases in between. This CDR3 is 16 amino acids long. CDR3 protein: CATTGTVLAGANVLTF. CDR3 in DNA: TGTGCCACCACTGGGACCGTTCTAGCTGGGGCCAACGTCCTGACTTTC.

This clonotype was recorded at least ten times. A read error may be the cause here, since a much bigger clone is one base away. V usage is TRBV7-8 and J usage is TRBJ1-2, with D tentatively TRBD1 (5 bases). The germline CDR1 and CDR2 sequences are SGHVS and FQNEAQ. The length of the CDR3 is 16 residues. The CDR3 DNA reads as TGTGCCAGCAGCTCCCAGTTGTCAGGACGGGGCTATGGCCACACCTTC. This gives the protein CASSSQLSGRGYGHTF.

In the case of this clonotype: Just one base apart from a much larger clone, this may be a read error. This sequence joins TRBV18 and TRBJ2-3; D remains unclear. The CDR3 runs 15 residues. Germline V CDR1 and CDR2: KGHSH, LQKENI. The CDR3 region is CTSSPGTTSTDTQYF. The CDR3 coding sequence is TGTACCAGCTCACCAGGCACAACTAGCACAGATACGCAGTATTTT. Full variable domain (rest looked up from reference TRBV18 and TRBJ2-3): NAGVMQNPRHLVRRRGQEARLRCSPMKGHSHVYWYRQLPEEGLKFMVYLQKENIIDESGMPKERFSAEFPKEGPSILRIQQVVRGDSAAYFCTSSPGTTSTDTQYFGPGTRLTVL.

The V call is TRBV5-6, the J call TRBJ2-3; 7 nucleotides agree with TRBD2. V shed 3 bases and J 1 base; nucleotides not matched to a gene: 14. CDR1 SGHDT and CDR2 YYEEEE come from the germline V gene. The length of the CDR3 is 18 residues. CDR3 amino acids: CASSSQNAGGTRTDTQYF. The CDR3 nucleotides read TGTGCCAGCAGCTCCCAGAATGCCGGGGGGACGCGCACAGATACGCAGTATTTT.

This clonotype was seen ten or more times. The rearrangement uses TRBV20-1 and TRBJ1-4; D call uncertain. The CDR3 loop spans 14 amino acids. Trimming took off 3 bases at V and 8 bases at J, with 16 bases between the two ends. CDR1 and CDR2 from the germline V gene are DFQATT and SNEGSKA (reference sequence). The CDR3 loop reads CSASQAGAREKLFF. The DNA of the CDR3 is TGCAGTGCTAGTCAGGCGGGTGCAAGGGAAAAACTGTTTTTT.

This clonotype was seen ten or more times. CDR3 nucleotide sequence: TGTGCCAGCAGCTGGGTCGTTGGTAGCCAAGAGACCCAGTACTTC. Protein: CASSWVVGSQETQYF. The chain employs TRBV7-9 and TRBJ2-5; D is ambiguous. The CDR3 is 15 amino acids. CDR1 and CDR2 (germline): SEHNR, FQNEAQ (reference sequence). The ends were cut back, 4 bases at V and 1 base at J, with 13 bases in the middle.

In this sample, this clonotype turned up a few times. The CDR3 carries no conserved terminal phenylalanine or tryptophan, so it likely arises from a read error. Because the CDR3's place on the DNA is in doubt, the DNA is left out and the CDR3 is given as listed by TCRdb. J is TRBJ2-2 and V is TRBV20-1; the table names TRBD1, a call not compared with the DNA. The CDR3 comprises 15 residues, both ends counted. Germline CDR1 reads DFQATT; CDR2 reads SNEGSKA (reference sequence). The CDR3 spells CSARGRQGNTGELVL.

This clonotype was counted at least ten times. This sequence joins TRBV5-1 and TRBJ1-2, with D possibly being TRBD1 (6 bases). V shed 4 bases and J shed 7 bases, with 20 bases lying between them. The CDR3 is made up of 15 amino acids. The germline V gene has CDR1 SGHRS and CDR2 YFSETQ. The CDR3 DNA is TGCGCCAGCAGCCCTTCTTGGGGGGGCGCGAGTGGCTACACCTTC. This translates into CASSPSWGGASGYTF.

This clonotype was detected ten times or more. The gene calls are TRBV5-1 and TRBJ2-5; the D gene is possibly TRBD2 (7 bases). CDR1 is SGHRS and CDR2 is YFSETQ in the germline V gene. Trimming took 7 bases from V and 5 from J, leaving 21 bases between them. This CDR3 has 15 amino acids. This chain's CDR3 is CASLQSAGAHETQYF. The CDR3 DNA reads TGCGCCAGCCTACAGAGCGCGGGGGCCCACGAGACCCAGTACTTC.